Given below is one T cell receptor (beta chain) in context. Its target is not known. This sample was included in a study of cytomegalovirus exposure and HLA in healthy donors. Looking at the study overall: A subsequent analysis stated that the roughly 130 validation repertoires were run on the same platform as the approximately 710 first-cohort repertoires.

CDR3 size: 15 residues. Trimming removed 5 bases from V and 0 bases from J, with 11 bases in between. The V gene's germline CDR1 is MNHEY and CDR2 SMNVEV (reference sequence). Here immunoSEQ multiplex PCR was the method, and the copy in TCRdb shows in-frame clones only, minus some. The profile shows about 240,000 clones, roughly 89% of them singletons. Points from the study as a whole: With high specificity and sensitivity, the classifier reportedly diagnosed cytomegalovirus status. It was found in a later analysis that first-cohort TCR clusters tended to co-occur in the 120 validation repertoires. Researchers counted over 150 TCR beta chains as cytomegalovirus-associated.

Sequenced: PBMCs. The chain employs TRBV27 and TRBJ2-1; the D is unclear. The clonotype comes from a young man in good health and CMV-seronegative. Here the CDR3 reads CASSPKLSSYNEQFF. CDR3 bases: TGTGCCAGCAGTCCAAAACTGAGCTCCTACAATGAGCAGTTCTTC.